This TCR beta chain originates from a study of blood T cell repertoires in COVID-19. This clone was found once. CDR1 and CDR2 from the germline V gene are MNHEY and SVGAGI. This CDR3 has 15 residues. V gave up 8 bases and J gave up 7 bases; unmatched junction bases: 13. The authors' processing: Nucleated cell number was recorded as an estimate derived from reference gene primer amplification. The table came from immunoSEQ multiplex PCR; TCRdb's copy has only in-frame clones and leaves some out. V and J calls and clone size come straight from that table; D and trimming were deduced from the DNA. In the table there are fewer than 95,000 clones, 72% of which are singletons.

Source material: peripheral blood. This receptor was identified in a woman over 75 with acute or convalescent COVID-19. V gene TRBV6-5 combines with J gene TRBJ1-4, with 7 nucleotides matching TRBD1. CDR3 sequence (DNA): TGTGCCAGCTCCCGAGGGGGCAGGGGCGTTGAAAAACTGTTTTTT. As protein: CASSRGGRGVEKLFF.